These T cell receptor beta chains were read from a single sample in a study of a mutant IDH1 vaccine in newly diagnosed glioma. Using immunoSEQ multiplex PCR, the repertoire was profiled, and TCRdb retains in-frame clones only, with some absent. Of 40,000 to 45,000 clones in the sample, around 82% were seen once. Their specific antigens are unknown. This material consisted of PBMCs, taken from a glioma patient whose treatment included an IDH1 peptide vaccine. The source of these receptors is a man younger than 30 with glioma. Some clones in this sample may be carry-over from other donors' samples. Both conserved end residues are part of each CDR3. Fields, in order: D gene, J gene, clone size, V gene, CDR3 protein, CDR3 DNA. A D gene is named only where the DNA matches it firmly. Clone size appears in some rows only: once, few, many, or a class for an expanded clone.

d_call: NA
j_call: TRBJ1-4
clone_size: medium-sized
v_call: TRBV4-2
cdr3_aa: CASSQSPGGGYSEKLFF
cdr3_nt: TGTGCCAGCAGCCAATCGCCAGGCGGAGGATATTCTGAAAAACTGTTTTTT

d_call: TRBD1
j_call: TRBJ1-1
clone_size: NA
v_call: TRBV9
cdr3_aa: CASSVHGTENTEAFF
cdr3_nt: TGTGCCAGCAGCGTCCACGGGACAGAGAACACTGAAGCTTTCTTT

d_call: NA
j_call: TRBJ1-4
clone_size: NA
v_call: TRBV11-2
cdr3_aa: CASSLDPRERLPTNEKLFF
cdr3_nt: TGTGCCAGCAGCTTAGATCCCAGGGAAAGGTTACCAACTAATGAAAAACTGTTTTTT

d_call: TRBD1
j_call: TRBJ1-1
clone_size: once
v_call: TRBV10-3
cdr3_aa: CAISESIGTANTEAFF
cdr3_nt: TGTGCCATCAGTGAGTCGATAGGGACAGCGAACACTGAAGCTTTCTTT

d_call: NA
j_call: TRBJ1-5
clone_size: NA
v_call: TRBV2
cdr3_aa: CASSAGASNQPQHF
cdr3_nt: TGTGCCAGCAGTGCGGGGGCGAGCAATCAGCCCCAGCATTTT

d_call: TRBD2
j_call: TRBJ2-7
clone_size: NA
v_call: TRBV6-5
cdr3_aa: CASSYLAGGPHEQYF
cdr3_nt: TGTGCCAGCAGTTATCTAGCGGGGGGGCCCCACGAGCAGTACTTC

d_call: TRBD1
j_call: TRBJ1-2
clone_size: NA
v_call: TRBV30
cdr3_aa: CAWSVGQIYGYTF
cdr3_nt: TGTGCCTGGAGTGTGGGACAGATCTATGGCTACACCTTC

d_call: TRBD2
j_call: TRBJ2-3
clone_size: few
v_call: TRBV18
cdr3_aa: CASSLGLAGTDTQYF
cdr3_nt: TGTGCCAGCTCCTTGGGACTAGCGGGCACAGATACGCAGTATTTT

d_call: NA
j_call: TRBJ1-5
clone_size: NA
v_call: TRBV27
cdr3_aa: CASSLGPLANQPQHF
cdr3_nt: TGTGCCAGCAGTCTAGGACCTTTAGCGAATCAGCCCCAGCATTTT

d_call: NA
j_call: TRBJ1-1
clone_size: NA
v_call: TRBV11-2
cdr3_aa: CASSLDTNTEAFF
cdr3_nt: TGTGCCAGCAGCCTCGACACTAACACTGAAGCTTTCTTT

d_call: NA
j_call: TRBJ2-1
clone_size: NA
v_call: TRBV19
cdr3_aa: CASSKGQEVNEQFF
cdr3_nt: TGTGCCAGTAGTAAGGGCCAAGAAGTGAATGAGCAGTTCTTC

d_call: NA
j_call: TRBJ2-7
clone_size: NA
v_call: TRBV9
cdr3_aa: CASSYSSSGVEQYF
cdr3_nt: TGTGCCAGCAGCTACTCCTCGTCCGGAGTCGAGCAGTACTTC

d_call: TRBD1
j_call: TRBJ2-2
clone_size: NA
v_call: TRBV5-8
cdr3_aa: CASSLRTGGYTGELFF
cdr3_nt: TGTGCCAGCAGCTTGAGGACAGGGGGCTACACCGGGGAGCTGTTTTTT

d_call: TRBD1
j_call: TRBJ1-2
clone_size: NA
v_call: TRBV6-5
cdr3_aa: CASSLQGAGGYTF
cdr3_nt: TGTGCCAGCAGTTTACAGGGGGCGGGTGGCTACACCTTC

d_call: NA
j_call: TRBJ2-7
clone_size: NA
v_call: TRBV9
cdr3_aa: CASSSLSTSYEQYF
cdr3_nt: TGTGCCAGCAGCTCCCTCTCAACCTCCTACGAGCAGTACTTC

d_call: TRBD2
j_call: TRBJ2-7
clone_size: NA
v_call: TRBV13
cdr3_aa: CASSLAQAGDSYEQYF
cdr3_nt: TGTGCCAGCAGCTTAGCCCAAGCGGGGGACTCCTACGAGCAGTACTTC

d_call: TRBD1
j_call: TRBJ1-2
clone_size: NA
v_call: TRBV2
cdr3_aa: CASSRDSGYGYTF
cdr3_nt: TGTGCCAGCAGTCGGGACAGTGGTTATGGCTACACCTTC

d_call: NA
j_call: TRBJ1-2
clone_size: NA
v_call: TRBV6-1
cdr3_aa: CASSVETNYGYTF
cdr3_nt: TGTGCCAGCAGTGTCGAGACTAACTATGGCTACACCTTC

d_call: TRBD1
j_call: TRBJ2-2
clone_size: NA
v_call: TRBV6-4
cdr3_aa: CASSDQLDRDGRQRGPGELFF
cdr3_nt: TGTGCCAGCAGTGACCAATTGGACAGGGATGGAAGGCAAAGAGGTCCCGGGGAGCTGTTTTTT

d_call: NA
j_call: TRBJ2-6
clone_size: NA
v_call: TRBV10-3
cdr3_aa: CAISEWRVDGANVLTF
cdr3_nt: TGTGCCATCAGTGAGTGGAGGGTCGATGGGGCCAACGTCCTGACTTTC

d_call: NA
j_call: TRBJ1-5
clone_size: NA
v_call: TRBV19
cdr3_aa: CASSIGTRALNQPQHF
cdr3_nt: TGTGCCAGTAGTATAGGGACAAGGGCCCTTAATCAGCCCCAGCATTTT

d_call: TRBD1
j_call: TRBJ2-7
clone_size: once
v_call: TRBV30
cdr3_aa: CAWSGGQGAVRSYEQYF
cdr3_nt: TGTGCCTGGAGCGGGGGACAGGGGGCCGTCCGCTCCTACGAGCAGTACTTC

d_call: NA
j_call: TRBJ1-5
clone_size: NA
v_call: TRBV28
cdr3_aa: CASSPRQKGARDQPQHF
cdr3_nt: TGTGCCAGCAGTCCCCGACAAAAAGGGGCACGAGATCAGCCCCAGCATTTT

d_call: NA
j_call: TRBJ1-5
clone_size: NA
v_call: TRBV7-2
cdr3_aa: CASNERGGSNQPQHF
cdr3_nt: TGTGCCAGCAATGAAAGGGGTGGGAGCAATCAGCCCCAGCATTTT

d_call: NA
j_call: TRBJ1-5
clone_size: few
v_call: TRBV4-1
cdr3_aa: CASSVGGWYQPQHF
cdr3_nt: TGCGCCAGCAGCGTGGGGGGATGGTATCAGCCCCAGCATTTT

d_call: NA
j_call: TRBJ2-7
clone_size: NA
v_call: TRBV7-2
cdr3_aa: CASSLPGTYEQYF
cdr3_nt: TGTGCCAGCAGCTTACCCGGTACCTACGAGCAGTACTTC

d_call: TRBD2
j_call: TRBJ2-1
clone_size: NA
v_call: TRBV6-5
cdr3_aa: CASSYGGDYNEQFF
cdr3_nt: TGTGCCAGCAGTTACGGGGGGGACTACAATGAGCAGTTCTTC

d_call: NA
j_call: TRBJ1-5
clone_size: NA
v_call: TRBV18
cdr3_aa: CASSPQGSNQPQHF
cdr3_nt: TGTGCCAGCTCGCCTCAGGGTAGCAATCAGCCCCAGCATTTT

d_call: TRBD1
j_call: TRBJ1-6
clone_size: NA
v_call: TRBV25-1
cdr3_aa: CASSTRGRGNSPLHF
cdr3_nt: TGTGCCAGCAGTACCAGGGGGAGGGGTAATTCACCCCTCCACTTT

d_call: NA
j_call: TRBJ1-1
clone_size: few
v_call: TRBV6-5
cdr3_aa: CASGWRGEAFF
cdr3_nt: TGTGCCAGCGGTTGGCGTGGTGAAGCTTTCTTT

d_call: NA
j_call: TRBJ1-5
clone_size: NA
v_call: TRBV6-4
cdr3_aa: CASNLRGTVPSNQPQHF
cdr3_nt: TGTGCCAGCAATCTACGCGGGACCGTTCCTAGCAATCAGCCCCAGCATTTT

d_call: NA
j_call: TRBJ2-2
clone_size: NA
v_call: TRBV4-2
cdr3_aa: CASSQELKGWAGELFF
cdr3_nt: TGTGCCAGCAGCCAAGAATTGAAAGGTTGGGCCGGGGAGCTGTTTTTT